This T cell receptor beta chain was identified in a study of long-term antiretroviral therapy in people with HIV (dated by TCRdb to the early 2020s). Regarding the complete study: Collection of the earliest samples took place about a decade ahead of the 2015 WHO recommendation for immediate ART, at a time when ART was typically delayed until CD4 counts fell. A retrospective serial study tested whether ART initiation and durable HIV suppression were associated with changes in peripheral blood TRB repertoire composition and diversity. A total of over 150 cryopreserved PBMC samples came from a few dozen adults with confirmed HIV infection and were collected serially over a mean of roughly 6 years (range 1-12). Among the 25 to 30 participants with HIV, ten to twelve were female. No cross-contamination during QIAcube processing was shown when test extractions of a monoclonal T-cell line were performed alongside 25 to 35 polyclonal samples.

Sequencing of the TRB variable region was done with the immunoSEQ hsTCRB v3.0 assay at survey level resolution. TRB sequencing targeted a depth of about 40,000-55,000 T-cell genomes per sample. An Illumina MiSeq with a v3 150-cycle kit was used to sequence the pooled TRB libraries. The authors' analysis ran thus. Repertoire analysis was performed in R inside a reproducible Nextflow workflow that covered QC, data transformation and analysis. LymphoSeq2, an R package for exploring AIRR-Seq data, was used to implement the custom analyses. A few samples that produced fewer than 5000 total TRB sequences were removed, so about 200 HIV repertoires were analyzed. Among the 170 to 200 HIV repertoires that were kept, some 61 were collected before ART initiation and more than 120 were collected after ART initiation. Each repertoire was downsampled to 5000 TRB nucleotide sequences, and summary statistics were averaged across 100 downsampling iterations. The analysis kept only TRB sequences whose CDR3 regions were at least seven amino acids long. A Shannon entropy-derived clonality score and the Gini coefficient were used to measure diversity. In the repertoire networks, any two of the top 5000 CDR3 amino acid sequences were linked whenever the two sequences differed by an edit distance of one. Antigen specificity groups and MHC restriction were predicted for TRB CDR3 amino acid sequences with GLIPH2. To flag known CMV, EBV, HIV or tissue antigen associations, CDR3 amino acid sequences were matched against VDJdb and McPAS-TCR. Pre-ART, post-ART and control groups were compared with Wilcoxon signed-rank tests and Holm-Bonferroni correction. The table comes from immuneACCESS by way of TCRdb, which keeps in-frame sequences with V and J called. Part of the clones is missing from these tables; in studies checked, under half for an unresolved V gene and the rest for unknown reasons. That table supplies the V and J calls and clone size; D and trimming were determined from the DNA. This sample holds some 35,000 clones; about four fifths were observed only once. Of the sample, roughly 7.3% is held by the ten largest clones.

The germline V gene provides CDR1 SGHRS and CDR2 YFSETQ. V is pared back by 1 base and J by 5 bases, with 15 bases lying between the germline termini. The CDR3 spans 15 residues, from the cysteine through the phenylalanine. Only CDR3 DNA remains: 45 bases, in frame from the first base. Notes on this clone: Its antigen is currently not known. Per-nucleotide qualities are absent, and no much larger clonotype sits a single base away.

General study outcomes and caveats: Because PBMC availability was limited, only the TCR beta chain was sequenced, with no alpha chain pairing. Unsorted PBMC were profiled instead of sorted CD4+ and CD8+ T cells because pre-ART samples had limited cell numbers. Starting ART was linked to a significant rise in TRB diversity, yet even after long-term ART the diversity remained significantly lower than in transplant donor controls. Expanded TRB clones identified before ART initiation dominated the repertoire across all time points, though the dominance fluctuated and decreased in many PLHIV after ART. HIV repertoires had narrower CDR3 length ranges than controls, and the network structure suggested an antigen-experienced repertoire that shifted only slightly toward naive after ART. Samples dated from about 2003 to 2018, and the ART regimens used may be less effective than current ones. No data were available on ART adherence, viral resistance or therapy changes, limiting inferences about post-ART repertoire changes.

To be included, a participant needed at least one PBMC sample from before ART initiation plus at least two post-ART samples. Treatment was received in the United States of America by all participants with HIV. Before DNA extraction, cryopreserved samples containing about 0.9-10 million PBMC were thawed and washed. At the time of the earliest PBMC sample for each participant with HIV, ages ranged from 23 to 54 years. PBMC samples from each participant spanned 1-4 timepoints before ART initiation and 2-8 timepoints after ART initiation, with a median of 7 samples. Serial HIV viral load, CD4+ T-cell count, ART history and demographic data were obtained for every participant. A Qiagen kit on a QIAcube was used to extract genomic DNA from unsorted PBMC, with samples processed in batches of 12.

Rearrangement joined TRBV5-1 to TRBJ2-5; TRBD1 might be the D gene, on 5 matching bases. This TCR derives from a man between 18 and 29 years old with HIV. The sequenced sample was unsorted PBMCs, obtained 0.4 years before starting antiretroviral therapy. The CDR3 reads CASSLIPGSGETQYF. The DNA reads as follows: TGCGCCAGCAGCTTGATACCAGGGTCAGGGGAGACCCAGTACTTC.